The 15 T cell receptor beta chains presented below share a single source sample, sequenced in a study of T cell changes during pregnancy in multiple sclerosis. Generated by immunoSEQ multiplex PCR, the TCRdb table keeps only in-frame clones and is missing some. The sample records over 60,000 clones, 80% to 90% being singletons. Sequenced here: peripheral blood, sampled in the first trimester of pregnancy. The receptors originated from a female donor with multiple sclerosis, enrolled in a pregnancy study.

V is TRBV9 and J is TRBJ1-1; D uncertain. V dropped 0 bases and J dropped 6 bases, with 6 bases sitting between them. Germline lookup yields CDR1 SGDLS and CDR2 YYNGEE. The CDR3 is 12 residues long. The CDR3 DNA follows: TGTGCCAGCAGCGTAGCCCGGGCTGAAGCTTTCTTT. Translating gives CASSVARAEAFF.

V is TRBV14 and J is TRBJ2-5; tentative D call: TRBD2 (7 bases). The CDR3 is made up of 15 amino acids. Germline lookup yields CDR1 SGHDN and CDR2 FVKESK. With 1 base removed from V and 1 base from J, the gap between germline ends came to 10 bases. The CDR3 region has the DNA TGTGCCAGCAGCCAAGGGGGGGGGCGCCAAGAGACCCAGTACTTC. Protein product: CASSQGGGRQETQYF.

The chain has TRBV5-1 and TRBJ1-1, with D possibly TRBD1 on 5 matching bases. The CDR3 is 16 amino acids. Trimming took 2 bases from V and 2 from J, leaving 16 bases between them. CDR1 is SGHRS and CDR2 is YFSETQ in the germline V gene. The CDR3 loop is CASSFPFGGANTEAFF. CDR3 nucleotides: TGCGCCAGCAGCTTCCCATTTGGAGGGGCCAACACTGAAGCTTTCTTT.

The chain carries TRBV7-9 and TRBJ2-7, with TRBD1 matching 7 bases. Germline V gives CDR1 SEHNR, CDR2 FQNEAQ (reference sequence). V lost 4 bases to trimming and J lost 9 bases; unmatched junction nucleotides: 3. The CDR3 is made up of 11 amino acids. The DNA of the CDR3 is TGTGCCAGCAGCTCGGGACAGAGGCAGTACTTC. Amino acids: CASSSGQRQYF.

This clone was seen a few times. The chain joins TRBV2 to TRBJ1-3, with 7 positions matching TRBD1. The V gene end was trimmed by 6 bases and the J gene end by 2 bases; junction bases not matched to a gene: 7. This CDR3 contains 15 residues. CDR1 SNHLY and CDR2 FYNNEI come from the germline V gene. The CDR3 nucleotides read TGTGCCAGCAGAGGTACCGGGACAGCTGGAAACACCATATATTTT. Translated: CASRGTGTAGNTIYF.

The chain carries TRBV7-9 and TRBJ2-5, with TRBD2 identical over 8 bases. Germline V gene sequence: CDR1 SEHNR, CDR2 FQNEAQ (reference sequence). This CDR3 contains 14 residues. The ends lost 3 bases at V and 5 bases at J; junction bases unmatched: 5. CDR3 coding DNA: TGTGCCAGCAGCTTCCGGGGGGGATATGAGACCCAGTACTTC. Protein: CASSFRGGYETQYF.

This sequence joins TRBV5-4 and TRBJ1-4; D might be TRBD1 (6 bases). V lost 3 bases and J lost 3, with 9 bases in between. This CDR3 is 14 amino acids long. Germline V gene data show CDR1 as SGHNT and CDR2 as YYREEE (reference sequence). DNA of the CDR3: TGTGCCAGCAGCTGGGGGCAGTCTAATGAAAAACTGTTTTTT. It translates to CASSWGQSNEKLFF.

The chain joins TRBV6-5 to TRBJ1-2; D is possibly TRBD1 (6 bases). CDR1 and CDR2 from the germline V gene are MNHEY and SVGAGI. This CDR3 spans 15 amino acids. V was trimmed by 8 bases and J by 4 bases, leaving 20 bases between them. The CDR3 region has the DNA TGTGCCAGCCGGGACATGGGGCAGGGACCCTATGGCTACACCTTC. Translating gives CASRDMGQGPYGYTF.

V and J are TRBV7-9 and TRBJ2-7; D perhaps matches TRBD2 (5 bases). CDR3 length: 13 residues. In germline, CDR1 is SEHNR, CDR2 FQNEAQ (reference sequence). Deletions cut 5 bases from V and 3 bases from J, with 11 bases between. CDR3 protein: CASSPIASYEQYF. CDR3 bases: TGTGCCAGCAGCCCAATAGCGAGCTACGAGCAGTACTTC.

The V call is TRBV30, the J call TRBJ1-2; D unclear. V dropped 0 bases and J dropped 8 bases, with 7 bases sitting between them. The germline V gene encodes CDR1 GTSNPN and CDR2 SVGIG (reference sequence). There are 11 residues in the CDR3. This CDR3 reads CAWSVSGGYTF. CDR3 in DNA: TGTGCCTGGAGTGTCTCCGGGGGCTACACCTTC.

V is TRBV6-5 and J is TRBJ1-2; D perhaps matches TRBD1 (5 bases). This CDR3 has 14 residues. CDR1 is MNHEY, CDR2 SVGAGI, per germline. V dropped 6 bases and J dropped 5 bases, with 16 bases sitting between them. The CDR3 DNA is TGTGCCAGCAGCCTTAACTTCAGGGATTATGGCTACACCTTC. It translates to CASSLNFRDYGYTF.

The V call is TRBV5-1, the J call TRBJ2-7; D not certain. Germline CDR1 SGHRS, CDR2 YFSETQ. CDR3 length: 13 amino acids. Trimming cost V 4 bases and J 4 bases, with 12 bases left between them. As DNA, the CDR3 is TGCGCCAGCAGCCCGGAGCGAAGATACGAGCAGTACTTC. Translation: CASSPERRYEQYF.

This sequence joins TRBV5-8 and TRBJ1-2; D is perhaps TRBD1 (6 bases). Per the germline V gene, CDR1 is SGHTS and CDR2 is YDEGEE. The CDR3 consists of 12 residues. V was pared by 4 bases and J by 5 bases, with 9 bases between. For the CDR3, the DNA is TGTGCCAGCAGCCCAGGACAGTATGGCTACACCTTC. Translated: CASSPGQYGYTF.

The chain is built from TRBV7-9 and TRBJ2-7; 12 bases are shared with TRBD2. With 2 bases clipped from V and 2 bases from J, the junction kept 4 bases outside the gene matches. The CDR3 totals 16 residues. Germline loops: CDR1 SEHNR, CDR2 FQNEAQ (reference sequence). DNA of the CDR3: TGTGCCAGCAGCTTAAGACTAGCGGGAGAGCCCTACGAGCAGTACTTC. Protein: CASSLRLAGEPYEQYF.

V usage is TRBV6-5 and J usage is TRBJ2-7; 11 bases are a match to TRBD2. Germline CDR1 MNHEY, CDR2 SVGAGI. The junction had 5 bases not matched to a gene; V was cut back by 4 bases and J by 3 bases. CDR3 length equals 15 residues. CDR3 amino acids: CASSLTSGSYYEQYF. DNA for the CDR3: TGTGCCAGCAGTTTAACTAGCGGGAGCTACTACGAGCAGTACTTC.